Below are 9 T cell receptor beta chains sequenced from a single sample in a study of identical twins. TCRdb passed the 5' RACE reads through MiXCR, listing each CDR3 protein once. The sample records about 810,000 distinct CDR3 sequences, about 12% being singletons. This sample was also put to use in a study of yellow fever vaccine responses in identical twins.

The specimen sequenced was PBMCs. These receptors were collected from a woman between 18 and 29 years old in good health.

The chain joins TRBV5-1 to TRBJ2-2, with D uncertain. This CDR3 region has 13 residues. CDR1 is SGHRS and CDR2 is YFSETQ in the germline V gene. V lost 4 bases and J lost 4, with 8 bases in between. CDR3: CASSHAATGELFF. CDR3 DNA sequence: TGCGCCAGCAGCCACGCGGCCACCGGGGAGCTGTTTTTT.

The DNA of the CDR3 is TGCAGCGTTGTTTTCGACAGGGCGATTCAAACTGGGGCCAACGTCCTGACTTTC. This translates into CSVVFDRAIQTGANVLTF. This rearrangement joins TRBV29-1 to TRBJ2-6; 7 positions match TRBD1. This CDR3 has 18 amino acids. CDR1 is SQVTM, CDR2 ANQGSEA, per germline. V was clipped by 4 bases and J by 2 bases; unmatched bases: 14.

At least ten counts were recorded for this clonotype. CDR3 nucleotides: TGCAGCGTTGCCCTGAGCGGCACTGAAGCTTTCTTT. The encoded protein is CSVALSGTEAFF. This chain joins TRBV29-1 and TRBJ1-1; the D is unclear. Trimming shortened V by 4 bases and J by 4 bases, and 10 bases separated the two germline ends. There are 12 residues in the CDR3. Per the germline V gene, CDR1 is SQVTM and CDR2 is ANQGSEA.

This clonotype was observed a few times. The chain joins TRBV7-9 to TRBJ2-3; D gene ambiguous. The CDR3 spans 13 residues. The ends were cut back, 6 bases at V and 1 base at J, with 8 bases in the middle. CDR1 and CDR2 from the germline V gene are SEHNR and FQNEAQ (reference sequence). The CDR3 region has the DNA TGTGCCAGCAGTAAGCTAGGCACAGATACGCAGTATTTT. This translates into CASSKLGTDTQYF. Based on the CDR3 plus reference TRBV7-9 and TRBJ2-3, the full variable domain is DTGVSQNPRHKITKRGQNVTFRCDPISEHNRLYWYRQTLGQGPEFLTYFQNEAQLEKSRLLSDRFSAERPKGSFSTLEIQRTEQGDSAMYLCASSKLGTDTQYFGPGTRLTVL.

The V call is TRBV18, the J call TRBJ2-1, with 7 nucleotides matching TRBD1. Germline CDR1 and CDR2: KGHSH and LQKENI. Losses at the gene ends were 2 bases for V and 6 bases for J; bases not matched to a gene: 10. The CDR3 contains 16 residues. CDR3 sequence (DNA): TGTGCCAGCTCACCAGGGCTTAGGACAGGCCCCAATGAGCAGTTCTTC. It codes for CASSPGLRTGPNEQFF.

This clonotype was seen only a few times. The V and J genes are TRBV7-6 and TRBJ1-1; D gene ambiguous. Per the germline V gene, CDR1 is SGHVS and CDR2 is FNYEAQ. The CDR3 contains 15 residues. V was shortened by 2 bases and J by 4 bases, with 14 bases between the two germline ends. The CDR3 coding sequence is TGTGCCAGCAGCTTATTCGCGTTTTCCGCCACTGAAGCTTTCTTT. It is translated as CASSLFAFSATEAFF.

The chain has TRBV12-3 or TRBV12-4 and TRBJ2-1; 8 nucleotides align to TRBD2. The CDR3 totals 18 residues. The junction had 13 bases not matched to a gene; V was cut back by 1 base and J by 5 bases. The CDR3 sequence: CASSLGNPGLVNHNEQFF. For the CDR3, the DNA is TGTGCCAGCAGTTTAGGGAACCCGGGACTAGTTAATCACAATGAGCAGTTCTTC.

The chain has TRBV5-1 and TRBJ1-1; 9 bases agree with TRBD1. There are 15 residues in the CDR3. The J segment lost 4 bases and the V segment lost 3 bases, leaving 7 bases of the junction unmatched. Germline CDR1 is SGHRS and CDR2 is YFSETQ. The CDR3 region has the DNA TGCGCCAGCAGCTCCCGACAGGGGGGGAGCACTGAAGCTTTCTTT. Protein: CASSSRQGGSTEAFF.

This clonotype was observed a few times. The CDR3 sequence is CASTSQGASGDNEQFF. The CDR3 coding sequence is TGTGCCAGCACTTCACAAGGGGCTAGCGGGGACAATGAGCAGTTCTTC. V is TRBV28 and J is TRBJ2-1, with 9 bases fitting TRBD2. The junction had 12 bases not matched to a gene; V was cut back by 7 bases and J by 5 bases. The germline V gene encodes CDR1 MDHEN and CDR2 SYDVKM. The CDR3 is 16 residues long.